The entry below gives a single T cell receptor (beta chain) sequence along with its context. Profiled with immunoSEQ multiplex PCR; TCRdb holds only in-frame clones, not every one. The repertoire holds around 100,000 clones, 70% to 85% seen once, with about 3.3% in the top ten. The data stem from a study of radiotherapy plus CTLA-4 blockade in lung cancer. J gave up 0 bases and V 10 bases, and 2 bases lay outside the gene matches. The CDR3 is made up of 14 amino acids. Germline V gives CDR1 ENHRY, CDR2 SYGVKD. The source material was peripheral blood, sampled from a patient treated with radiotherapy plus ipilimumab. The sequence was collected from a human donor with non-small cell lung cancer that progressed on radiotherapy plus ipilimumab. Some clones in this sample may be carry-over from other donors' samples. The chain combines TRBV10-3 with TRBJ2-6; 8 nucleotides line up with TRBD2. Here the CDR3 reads CATGGDSGANVLTF. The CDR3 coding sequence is TGTGCCACCGGGGGGGACTCTGGGGCCAACGTCCTGACTTTC.